This T cell receptor beta chain is drawn from a study of control samples from healthy donors and cancer patients. Germline V CDR1 and CDR2: SGHTA, FQGTGA. The CDR3 contains 13 residues. Regarding this clone: Its ends do not fully match the called genes, so a read error is possible.

TCRdb keeps only in-frame clones here, not all; method: immunoSEQ multiplex PCR. The sample has about 160,000 clones; about 94% are singletons. The sample consisted of blood. The source of this sequence is a woman in her thirties or forties in good health. V gene TRBV7-3 combines with J gene TRBJ1-1; D is undetermined. CDR3 amino acids: CASSLTADTEASF. The CDR3 region has the DNA TGTGCCAGCAGCTTAACTGCAGATACTGAAGCTTCCTTT. Full variable domain (rest looked up from reference TRBV7-3 and TRBJ1-1): GAGVSQTPSNKVTEKGKYVELRCDPISGHTALYWYRQSLGQGPEFLIYFQGTGAADDSGLPNDRFFAVRPEGSVSTLKIQRTERGDSAVYLCASSLTADTEASFGQGTRLTVV.